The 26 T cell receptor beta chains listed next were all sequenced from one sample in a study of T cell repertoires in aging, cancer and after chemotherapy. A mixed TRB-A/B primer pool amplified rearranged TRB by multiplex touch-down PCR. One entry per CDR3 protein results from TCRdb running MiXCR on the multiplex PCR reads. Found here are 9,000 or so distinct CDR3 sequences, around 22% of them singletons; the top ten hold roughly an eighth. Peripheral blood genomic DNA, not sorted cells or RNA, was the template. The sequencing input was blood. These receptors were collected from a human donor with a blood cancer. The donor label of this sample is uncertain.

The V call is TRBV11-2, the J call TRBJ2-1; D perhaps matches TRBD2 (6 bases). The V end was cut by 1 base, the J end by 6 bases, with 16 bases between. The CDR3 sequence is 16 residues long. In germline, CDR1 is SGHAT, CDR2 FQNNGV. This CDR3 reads CASSLAGSWGGNEQFF. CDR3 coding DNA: TGTGCCAGCAGCTTAGCGGGCAGCTGGGGAGGCAATGAGCAGTTCTTC.

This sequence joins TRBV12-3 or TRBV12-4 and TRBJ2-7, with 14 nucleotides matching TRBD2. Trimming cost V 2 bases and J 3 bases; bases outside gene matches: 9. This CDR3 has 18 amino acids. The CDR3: CASSLHQTGTSGSYEQYF. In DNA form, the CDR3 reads TGTGCCAGCAGTTTACACCAGACCGGGACTAGCGGGAGCTACGAGCAGTACTTC.

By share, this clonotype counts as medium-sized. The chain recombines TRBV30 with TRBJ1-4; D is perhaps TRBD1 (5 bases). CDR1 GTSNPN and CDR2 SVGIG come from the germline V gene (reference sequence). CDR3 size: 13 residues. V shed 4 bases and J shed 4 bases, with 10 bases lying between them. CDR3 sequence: CAWTGPVNEKLFF. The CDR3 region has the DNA TGTGCCTGGACAGGGCCGGTTAATGAAAAACTGTTTTTT.

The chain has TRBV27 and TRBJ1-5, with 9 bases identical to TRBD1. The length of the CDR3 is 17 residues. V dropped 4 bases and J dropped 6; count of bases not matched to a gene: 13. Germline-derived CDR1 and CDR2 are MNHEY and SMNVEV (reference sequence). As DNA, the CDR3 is TGTGCCAGCAGTTCATTATCACAGGGGGCGGTCGGTCAGCCCCAGCATTTT. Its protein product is CASSSLSQGAVGQPQHF.

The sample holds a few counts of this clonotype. The CDR3 DNA is TGTGCCAGCAGCTTGAATGGTCCCGGGCAGTTCTTC. Its translation: CASSLNGPGQFF. V and J are TRBV5-8 and TRBJ2-1, with D uncertain. Germline V gene sequence: CDR1 SGHTS, CDR2 YDEGEE. V lost 1 base, J lost 12 bases, and 11 bases lay in between. CDR3 length: 12 residues.

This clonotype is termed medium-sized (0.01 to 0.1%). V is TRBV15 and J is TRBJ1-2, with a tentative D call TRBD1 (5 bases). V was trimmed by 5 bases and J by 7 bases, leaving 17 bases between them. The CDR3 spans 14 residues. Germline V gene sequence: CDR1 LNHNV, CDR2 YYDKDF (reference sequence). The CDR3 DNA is TGTGCCACCAGCCCCAACGGGGGAGTTGGTGGCTACACCTTC. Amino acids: CATSPNGGVGGYTF.

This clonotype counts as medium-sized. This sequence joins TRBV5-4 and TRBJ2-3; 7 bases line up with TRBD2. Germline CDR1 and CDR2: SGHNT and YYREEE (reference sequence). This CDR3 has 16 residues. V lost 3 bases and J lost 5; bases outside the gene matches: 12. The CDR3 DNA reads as TGTGCCAGCAGCTCGCCTCAACTAGCGATCGGAGATACGCAGTATTTT. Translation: CASSSPQLAIGDTQYF.

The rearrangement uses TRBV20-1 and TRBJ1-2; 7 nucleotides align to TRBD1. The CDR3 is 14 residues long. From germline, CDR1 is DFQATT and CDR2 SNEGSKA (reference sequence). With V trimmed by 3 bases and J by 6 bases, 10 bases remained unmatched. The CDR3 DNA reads TGCAGTGCTAGTACGACAGGGATTGGAGATGGCTACACCTTC. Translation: CSASTTGIGDGYTF.

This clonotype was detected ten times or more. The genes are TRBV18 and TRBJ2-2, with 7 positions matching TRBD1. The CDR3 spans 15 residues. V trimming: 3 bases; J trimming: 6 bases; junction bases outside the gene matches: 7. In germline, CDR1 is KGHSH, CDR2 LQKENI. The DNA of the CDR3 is TGTGCCAGCTCACCTTCGACAGGGTCCGCCGGGGAGCTGTTTTTT. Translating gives CASSPSTGSAGELFF.

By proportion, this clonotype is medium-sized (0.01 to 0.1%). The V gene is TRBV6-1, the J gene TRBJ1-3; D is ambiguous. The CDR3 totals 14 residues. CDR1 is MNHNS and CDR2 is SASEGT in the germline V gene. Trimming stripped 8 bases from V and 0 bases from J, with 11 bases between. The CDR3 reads CASLQKGSGNTIYF. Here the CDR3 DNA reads TGTGCCAGCCTTCAAAAGGGCTCTGGAAACACCATATATTTT.

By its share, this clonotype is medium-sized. The CDR3 region is CASSPYRLARDNEQFF. For the CDR3, the DNA is TGTGCCAGCAGCCCGTATCGACTAGCGCGAGACAATGAGCAGTTCTTC. The genes are TRBV5-4 and TRBJ2-1; the match to TRBD2 covers 8 bases. CDR1 is SGHNT, CDR2 YYREEE, per germline (reference sequence). After removal of 4 bases from V and 5 bases from J, the junction contained 11 bases not matched to a gene. The CDR3 loop spans 16 amino acids.

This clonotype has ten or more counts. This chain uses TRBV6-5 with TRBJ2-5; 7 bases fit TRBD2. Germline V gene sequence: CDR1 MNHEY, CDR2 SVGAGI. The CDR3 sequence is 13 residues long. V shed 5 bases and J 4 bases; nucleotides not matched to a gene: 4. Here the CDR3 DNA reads TGTGCCAGCAGTCAGAGACTAGCAGAGACCCAGTACTTC. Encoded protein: CASSQRLAETQYF.

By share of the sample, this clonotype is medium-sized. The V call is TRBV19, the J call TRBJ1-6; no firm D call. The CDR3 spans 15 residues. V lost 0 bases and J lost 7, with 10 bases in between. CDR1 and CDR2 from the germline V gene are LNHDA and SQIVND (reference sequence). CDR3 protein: CASSIDGERNSPLHF. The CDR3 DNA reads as TGTGCCAGTAGTATAGACGGTGAGAGAAATTCACCCCTCCACTTT.

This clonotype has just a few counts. In nucleotides, the CDR3 is TGTGCCAGCTCCCGACAGGGTTTCAAAGAGACCCAGTACTTC. The encoded protein is CASSRQGFKETQYF. V is TRBV18 and J is TRBJ2-5, with 7 nucleotides matching TRBD1. Losses at the gene ends were 6 bases for V and 3 bases for J; bases not matched to a gene: 7. The CDR3 runs 14 residues. Germline lookup yields CDR1 KGHSH and CDR2 LQKENI.

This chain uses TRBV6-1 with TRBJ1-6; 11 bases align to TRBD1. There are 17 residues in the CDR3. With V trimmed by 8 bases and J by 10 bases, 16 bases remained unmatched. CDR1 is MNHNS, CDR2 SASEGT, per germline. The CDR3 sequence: CASRRGPGQGAGSPLHF. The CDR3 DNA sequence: TGTGCCAGCCGGAGGGGGCCTGGACAGGGGGCCGGGTCACCCCTCCACTTT.

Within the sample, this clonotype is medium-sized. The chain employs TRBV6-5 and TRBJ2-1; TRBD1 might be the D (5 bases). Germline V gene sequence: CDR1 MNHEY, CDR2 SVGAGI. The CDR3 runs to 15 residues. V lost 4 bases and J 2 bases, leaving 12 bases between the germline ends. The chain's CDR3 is CASSWSGKPYNEQFF. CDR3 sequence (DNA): TGTGCCAGCAGTTGGTCAGGGAAACCCTACAATGAGCAGTTCTTC.

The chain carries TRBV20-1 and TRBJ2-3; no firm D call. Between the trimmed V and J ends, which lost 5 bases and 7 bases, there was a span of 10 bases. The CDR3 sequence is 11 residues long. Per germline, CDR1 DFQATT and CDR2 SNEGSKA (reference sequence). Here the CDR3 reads CSADSAHTQYF. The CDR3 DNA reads TGCAGTGCTGACTCGGCCCATACGCAGTATTTT.

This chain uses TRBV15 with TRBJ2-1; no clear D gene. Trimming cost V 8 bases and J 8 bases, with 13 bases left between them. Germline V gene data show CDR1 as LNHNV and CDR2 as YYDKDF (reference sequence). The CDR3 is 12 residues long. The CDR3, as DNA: TGTGCCACCCAGTCTTCTGGGTATGAGCAGTTCTTC. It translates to CATQSSGYEQFF. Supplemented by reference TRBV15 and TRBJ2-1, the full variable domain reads DAMVIQNPRYQVTQFGKPVTLSCSQTLNHNVMYWYQQKSSQAPKLLFHYYDKDFNNEADTPDNFQSRRPNTSFCFLDIRSPGLGDTAMYLCATQSSGYEQFFGPGTRLTVL.

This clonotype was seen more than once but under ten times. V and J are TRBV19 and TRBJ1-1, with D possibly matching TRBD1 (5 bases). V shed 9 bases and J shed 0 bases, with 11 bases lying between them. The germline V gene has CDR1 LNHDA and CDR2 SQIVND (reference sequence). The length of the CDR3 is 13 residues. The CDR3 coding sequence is TGTGCCAGCGGACATTTGATGAACACTGAAGCTTTCTTT. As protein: CASGHLMNTEAFF. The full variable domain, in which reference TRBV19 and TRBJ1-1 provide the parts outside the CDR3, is DGGITQSPKYLFRKEGQNVTLSCEQNLNHDAMYWYRQDPGQGLRLIYYSQIVNDFQKGDIAEGYSVSREKKESFPLTVTSAQKNPTAFYLCASGHLMNTEAFFGQGTRLTVV.

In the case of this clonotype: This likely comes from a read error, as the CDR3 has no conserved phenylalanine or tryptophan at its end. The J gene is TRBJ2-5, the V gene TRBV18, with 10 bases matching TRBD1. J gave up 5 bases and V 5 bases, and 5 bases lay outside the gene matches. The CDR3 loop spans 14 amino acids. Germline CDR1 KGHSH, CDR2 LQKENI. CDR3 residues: CASSETGGLETQYL. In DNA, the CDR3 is TGTGCCAGCTCAGAGACAGGGGGCTTGGAGACCCAGTACTTG.

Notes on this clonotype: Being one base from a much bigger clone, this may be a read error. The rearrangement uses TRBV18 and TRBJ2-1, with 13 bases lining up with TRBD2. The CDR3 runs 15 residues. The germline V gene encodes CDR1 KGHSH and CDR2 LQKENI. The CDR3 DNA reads TGTGTCAGCTCACCTGCGGGACTAGCGGGGAATGAGCAGTTCTTC. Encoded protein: CVSSPAGLAGNEQFF.

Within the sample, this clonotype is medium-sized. For the CDR3, the DNA is TGTGCCAGCAGCCCAACCTGGGGGGCGGGGGAAAAACTGTTTTTT. As protein: CASSPTWGAGEKLFF. V is TRBV6-1 and J is TRBJ1-4, with D maybe TRBD1 (6 bases). The V gene's germline CDR1 is MNHNS and CDR2 SASEGT. V gave up 6 bases and J gave up 8 bases, with 19 bases separating them. The length of the CDR3 is 15 residues.

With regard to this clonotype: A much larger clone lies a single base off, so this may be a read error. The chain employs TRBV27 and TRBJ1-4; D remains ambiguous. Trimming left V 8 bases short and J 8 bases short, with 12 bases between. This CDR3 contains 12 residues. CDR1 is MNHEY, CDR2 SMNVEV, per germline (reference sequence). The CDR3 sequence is CASWNPKEKLFF. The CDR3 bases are TGTGCCAGCTGGAACCCGAAAGAAAAACTGTTTTTT.

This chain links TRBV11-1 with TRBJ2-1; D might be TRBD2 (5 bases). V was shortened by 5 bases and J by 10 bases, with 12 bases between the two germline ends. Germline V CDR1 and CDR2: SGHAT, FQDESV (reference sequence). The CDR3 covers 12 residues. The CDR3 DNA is TGTGCCAGCAGCCCAGGACTGCCGGAGCAGTTCTTC. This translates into CASSPGLPEQFF.

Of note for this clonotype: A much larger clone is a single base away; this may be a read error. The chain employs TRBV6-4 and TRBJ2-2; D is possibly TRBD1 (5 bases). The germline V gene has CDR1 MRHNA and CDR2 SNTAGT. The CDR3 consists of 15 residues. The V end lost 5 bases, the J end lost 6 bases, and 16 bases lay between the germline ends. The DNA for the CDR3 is TGTGCCAGCAGTCCAAGACAGTGGGCGGCCGGGGAGCTGTTTTTT. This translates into CASSPRQWAAGELFF.

The CDR3 DNA follows: TGCGCCAGCAGCTTGGTGGTGGGGGGGGCCAACGTCCTGACTTTC. It specifies CASSLVVGGANVLTF. The rearrangement uses TRBV5-1 and TRBJ2-6; D is unclear. The CDR3 sequence is 15 residues long. From germline, CDR1 is SGHRS and CDR2 YFSETQ. Trimming took 0 bases from V and 4 from J, leaving 8 bases between them.